Shown below are 20 T cell receptor beta chains from a single sample sequenced in a study of blood T cell repertoires in COVID-19. Clones were sequenced by immunoSEQ multiplex PCR, and TCRdb holds only the in-frame ones, with some missing. Of around 620,000 clones in the sample, 75% to 90% are singletons; the top ten hold about 0.24%. Material: peripheral blood. The receptors were gathered from a young woman with acute or convalescent COVID-19.

The chain has TRBV5-8 and TRBJ2-2; possible D gene TRBD1, 6 bases. This CDR3 spans 15 amino acids. Germline CDR1 and CDR2: SGHTS and YDEGEE. V lost 4 bases to trimming and J lost 6 bases, with 16 bases between them. CDR3: CASSPRISGAGELFF. CDR3 sequence (DNA): TGTGCCAGCAGCCCACGGATTTCAGGGGCCGGGGAGCTGTTTTTT.

In DNA, the CDR3 is TGTGCCAGCAGCACAAGCGGGGAGCTGTTTTTT. This translates into CASSTSGELFF. The rearrangement joins TRBV7-3 to TRBJ2-2; the D is unclear. Germline V gene lookup returns CDR1 SGHTA and CDR2 FQGTGA. Trimming pared 5 bases from V and 7 bases from J, leaving 5 bases between. CDR3 length: 11 amino acids.

In DNA, the CDR3 is TGCAGCGTCCGTGCGGTAGATACGCAGTATTTT. It specifies CSVRAVDTQYF. The J gene is TRBJ2-3, the V gene TRBV29-1; D uncertain. The ends were cut back, 6 bases at V and 5 bases at J, with 9 bases in the middle. The CDR3 totals 11 residues. Germline-derived CDR1 and CDR2 are SQVTM and ANQGSEA.

J is TRBJ2-3 and V is TRBV7-2; TRBD2 aligns across 8 bases. Trimming at V came to 1 base and at J to 11 bases, leaving 8 bases not matched to a gene. The CDR3 consists of 14 residues. Germline loops: CDR1 SGHTA, CDR2 FQGNSA. The CDR3 here is CASSLEFAGGQQYF. Written as DNA, the CDR3 is TGTGCCAGCAGCTTAGAATTCGCGGGGGGCCAGCAGTATTTT.

This clone has only a few counts. This chain connects TRBV6-1 to TRBJ1-2; TRBD1 matches at 8 bases. This CDR3 is 15 amino acids long. J was trimmed by 4 bases and V by 0 bases; bases with no gene match: 4. CDR1 MNHNS and CDR2 SASEGT come from the germline V gene. CDR3 coding DNA: TGTGCCAGCAGTGAAGCGGAGGACAGGGTCTATGGCTACACCTTC. Translated: CASSEAEDRVYGYTF.

This chain joins TRBV2 and TRBJ2-4; 7 bases align to TRBD1. Germline-derived CDR1 and CDR2 are SNHLY and FYNNEI. The CDR3 has 19 amino acids. V was clipped by 1 base and J by 0 bases; unmatched bases: 12. The CDR3 protein is CASSEGRGQYLIAKNIQYF. The DNA for the CDR3 is TGTGCCAGCAGTGAAGGAAGGGGACAGTACCTTATAGCCAAAAACATTCAGTACTTC.

The chain is built from TRBV24-1 and TRBJ2-7; D perhaps matches TRBD2 (7 bases). CDR3 size: 13 residues. Deletions cut 9 bases from V and 2 bases from J, with 13 bases between. Germline assignment: CDR1 KGHDR and CDR2 SFDVKD. The CDR3 DNA reads TGTGCCACCCGGGCGGGGGCAGCCTACGAGCAGTACTTC. This translates into CATRAGAAYEQYF.

This chain uses TRBV19 with TRBJ1-1, with D possibly matching TRBD1 (6 bases). The CDR3 runs to 14 residues. Trimming stripped 3 bases from V and 1 base from J, with 9 bases between. Germline V gene lookup returns CDR1 LNHDA and CDR2 SQIVND (reference sequence). CDR3 nucleotides: TGTGCCAGTAGTATTTCAGGGGCGAACACTGAAGCTTTCTTT. As protein: CASSISGANTEAFF.

The chain recombines TRBV7-8 with TRBJ2-3; D possibly corresponds to TRBD2 (5 bases). The germline gives CDR1 SGHVS, CDR2 FQNEAQ. The length of the CDR3 is 14 residues. The germline V and J ends were trimmed by 5 bases and 6 bases, with 15 bases remaining between them. The CDR3, as DNA: TGTGCCAGCAGCCTCTACCCTTGGAGGGATACGCAGTATTTT. As protein: CASSLYPWRDTQYF.

The chain is built from TRBV2 and TRBJ1-1, with D possibly TRBD1 on 6 matching bases. The CDR3 runs to 15 residues. The V end lost 5 bases, the J end lost 0 bases, and 13 bases lay between the germline ends. The germline CDR1 and CDR2 sequences are SNHLY and FYNNEI. The CDR3 is CASSYQGSMNTEAFF. The DNA of the CDR3 is TGTGCCAGCAGTTACCAGGGGTCGATGAACACTGAAGCTTTCTTT.

This chain links TRBV30 with TRBJ1-2; D not certain. The germline gives CDR1 GTSNPN, CDR2 SVGIG (reference sequence). The CDR3 totals 11 residues. V shed 3 bases and J shed 8 bases, with 10 bases lying between them. The CDR3 loop reads CAWSSSRGYTF. CDR3 DNA: TGTGCCTGGAGCTCCTCTAGAGGCTACACCTTC.

J is TRBJ1-4 and V is TRBV2; 9 positions match TRBD1. V dropped 5 bases and J dropped 6; count of bases not matched to a gene: 4. Germline V gene sequence: CDR1 SNHLY, CDR2 FYNNEI. CDR3 length: 14 residues. In DNA form, the CDR3 reads TGTGCCAGCAGTCAGACAGGGGGTGATGAAAAACTGTTTTTT. This translates into CASSQTGGDEKLFF.

This clone was observed a single time. The chain has TRBV10-3 and TRBJ1-1; D is perhaps TRBD1 (5 bases). V gave up 8 bases and J gave up 1 base, with 29 bases separating them. The CDR3 totals 19 residues. The germline V gene encodes CDR1 ENHRY and CDR2 SYGVKD. CDR3 nucleotides: TGTGCCATCGGGGGGGGGTTTTTAAGGTCGGGAACCTCGAACACTGAAGCTTTCTTT. Translation gives CAIGGGFLRSGTSNTEAFF.

This clone was seen just once. V usage is TRBV3-1 (or the pseudogene TRBV3-2) and J usage is TRBJ1-1, with D possibly TRBD1 on 6 matching bases. The ends were cut back, 2 bases at V and 0 bases at J, with 13 bases in the middle. There are 16 residues in the CDR3. CDR1 is LGHDT, CDR2 YNNKEL, per germline (reference sequence). CDR3 DNA: TGTGCCAGCAGCCAAAACTTCCGGGACATGAACACTGAAGCTTTCTTT. This encodes CASSQNFRDMNTEAFF.

V usage is TRBV4-3 and J usage is TRBJ1-1; 8 nucleotides agree with TRBD1. This CDR3 has 16 residues. Looked up from germline, CDR1 is LGHNA and CDR2 is YSLEER. V dropped 0 bases and J dropped 2; count of bases not matched to a gene: 5. This chain's CDR3 is CASSQDIDRGNTEAFF. The CDR3 DNA is TGCGCCAGCAGCCAAGATATAGACAGGGGCAACACTGAAGCTTTCTTT.

This clone came up once. The chain employs TRBV10-3 and TRBJ2-2; 9 nucleotides line up with TRBD1. V was pared by 8 bases and J by 2 bases, with 3 bases of the junction left unmatched. The germline V gene has CDR1 ENHRY and CDR2 SYGVKD. The CDR3 extends over 14 amino acids. CDR3 sequence (DNA): TGTGCCATCCGGGACAGGGCAAACACCGGGGAGCTGTTTTTT. It translates to CAIRDRANTGELFF.

The gene calls are TRBV25-1 and TRBJ2-1; D is ambiguous. Germline lookup yields CDR1 MGHDK and CDR2 SYGVNS. V was pared by 3 bases and J by 9 bases, with 9 bases between. The CDR3 loop spans 12 amino acids. The CDR3 DNA reads as TGTGCCAGCAGTGACCCCCTGTTTGAGCAGTTCTTC. It yields the protein CASSDPLFEQFF.

In regard to this clone: This same CDR3 is encoded by further DNA sequences in the sample. The chain combines TRBV30 with TRBJ1-5; 11 bases line up with TRBD1. Germline V CDR1 and CDR2: GTSNPN, SVGIG (reference sequence). Unmatched junction bases numbered 2, after V lost 0 bases and J lost 7 bases. The CDR3 runs 14 residues. In nucleotides, the CDR3 is TGTGCCTGGAGTGTGGGACAGGGGGGCCAGCCCCAGCATTTT. It translates to CAWSVGQGGQPQHF.

J is TRBJ1-3 and V is TRBV10-3; TRBD1 aligns across 8 bases. V shed 6 bases and J 3 bases; nucleotides not matched to a gene: 4. Germline V CDR1 and CDR2: ENHRY, SYGVKD. CDR3 length: 14 residues. CDR3: CAIRGQGHGNTIYF. CDR3 coding DNA: TGTGCCATCAGAGGACAGGGACATGGAAACACCATATATTTT.

Comments on this clone: Distinct nucleotide sequences in the sample also encode this CDR3. V is TRBV7-2 and J is TRBJ2-5, with 9 bases that match TRBD2. The CDR3 covers 14 residues. With V trimmed by 5 bases and J by 4 bases, 5 bases remained unmatched. Germline-derived CDR1 and CDR2 are SGHTA and FQGNSA. Here the CDR3 reads CASSLGLAGETQYF. DNA of the CDR3: TGTGCCAGCAGCCTGGGACTAGCAGGAGAGACCCAGTACTTC. Looking up the rest from reference TRBV7-2 and TRBJ2-5 gives the full variable domain: GAGVSQSPSNKVTEKGKDVELRCDPISGHTALYWYRQSLGQGLEFLIYFQGNSAPDKSGLPSDRFSAERTGGSVSTLTIQRTQQEDSAVYLCASSLGLAGETQYFGPGTRLLVL.